In this sample, the clone carrying this TCR beta chain turned up once. Here immunoSEQ multiplex PCR was the method, and the copy in TCRdb shows in-frame clones only, minus some. The data contain 35,000 to 40,000 clones, 82% of them singletons. The record originates from a study of OX40 agonist ivuxolimab in advanced cancers. In germline, CDR1 is SEHNR, CDR2 FQNEAQ (reference sequence). CDR3 length equals 12 residues. V was clipped by 5 bases and J by 2 bases, with 5 bases between them. Sample: CD4+ or CD8+ T cells sorted from blood, taken in a trial of the OX40 agonist ivuxolimab. The TCR comes from an adult with an advanced solid tumor such as melanoma, head and neck, liver or kidney cancer. This chain uses TRBV7-9 with TRBJ2-3; D is unclear. CDR3 in amino acids: CASSPNTDTQYF. CDR3 bases: TGTGCCAGCAGCCCAAACACAGATACGCAGTATTTT.